This T cell receptor beta chain was captured by sequencing in a study of identical twins listed by TCRdb under 2016. For the wider study: To test whether fetal clonotypes persist, the study used deep sequencing on TCR alpha and beta repertoires from monozygotic twins, unrelated adults of various ages, and cord blood. To rule out contamination, the twin experiments were replicated at different times with different library preparation protocols.

General conclusions and limits of the study: Excess twin sharing in beta out-of-frame sequences was weaker because fewer shared sequences lowered the signal-to-noise ratio. Because the same donors could not be followed over many years, the conclusions depended on cross-sectional statistical analysis. Compared with coincidental sharing between unrelated individuals, out-of-frame TCR alpha sequences shared between twins had an excess of sequences with low generation probability. Abundant cord blood beta clonotypes had fewer insertions, young adult naive repertoires showed a similar but weaker trend, and memory repertoires showed no such trend. Out-of-frame TCR alpha sharing in monozygotic twins was systematically underestimated by recombination models, whereas sharing between unrelated individuals was in agreement with the recombination models. Zero-insertion analyses could be partly confounded by invariant T cells such as MAIT and iNKT, although diverse VJ usage argued against such confounding for most clonotypes.

There are a few counts of this clonotype. Its cognate antigen has yet to be identified. No much larger clone is present one base from it, and per-base qualities are unavailable. Taken from cysteine to phenylalanine, the CDR3 has 12 residues. Left in the record is the CDR3 DNA by itself, 36 bases read in frame from the first base. The CDR1 and CDR2 encoded by the germline V gene are SGHTA and FQGNSA. V and J lose 2 bases and 8 bases, and a span of 9 bases separates them. Library construction relied on 5' RACE. Sequencing used an Illumina HiSeq 2000. Template switching added a universal primer binding site, and the final cDNA carried a unique molecular identifier that allowed TCR cDNA molecules to be counted accurately. First-strand cDNA for TCR alpha and beta chains was synthesized from specific primers in the conserved constant-segment region. To control for contamination, every cDNA library was double barcoded, receiving both a SMART-Mk sample barcode and Illumina barcodes. TruSeq adapter sequences along with Illumina sample barcodes were introduced in two successive PCR steps. The TCR alpha and beta cDNA libraries were sequenced on the Illumina HiSeq platform using custom primers. The study's processing was this. MiGEC was used to process raw reads and extract unique molecular identifiers, and MiXCR was used to find CDR3 positions. Recombination models were inferred per individual with the repgenHMM and IGoR tools using an EM algorithm. Shared clonotypes were analyzed with the tcR package in R, and sharing was normalized by the product of cloneset sizes. To study raw recombination free of thymic and clonal selection effects, out-of-frame nonproductive sequences were analyzed. Through fastp at Q25 and MiXCR, TCRdb rebuilt clones from the public reads, retaining in-frame beta chains. Every CDR3 protein is listed once, alongside the most common genes and DNA of its rows. TCRdb's processing, not the authors' own work, is the source of the V and J calls. Recorded for this sample are 1.5 million to 2 million distinct CDR3 sequences; under 35% of them occurred a single time. The ten top clones hold about 0.25% of the sample.

Every donor was a healthy Caucasian. What was sequenced was cord blood. The TCR comes from a newborn girl in good health. The rearrangement joined TRBV7-2 to TRBJ1-1, with no confidently assigned D gene. The CDR3 has the sequence CASSLSGWEAFF. The sequence in DNA is TGTGCCAGCAGCTTATCGGGGTGGGAAGCTTTCTTT.